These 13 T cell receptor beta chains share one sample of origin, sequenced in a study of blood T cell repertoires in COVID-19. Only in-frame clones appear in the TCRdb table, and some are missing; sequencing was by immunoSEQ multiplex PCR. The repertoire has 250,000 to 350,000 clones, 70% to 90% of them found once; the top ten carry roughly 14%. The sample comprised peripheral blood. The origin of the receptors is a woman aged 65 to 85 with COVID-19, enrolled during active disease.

The DNA of the CDR3 is TGTGCCAGTAGACCGGGACAGGGGGTGACTGAAGCTTTCTTT. The encoded protein is CASRPGQGVTEAFF. The chain joins TRBV19 to TRBJ1-1; TRBD1 matches 11 bases. Trimming at V came to 6 bases and at J to 5 bases, leaving 5 bases not matched to a gene. Germline V gives CDR1 LNHDA, CDR2 SQIVND (reference sequence). The CDR3 covers 14 residues.

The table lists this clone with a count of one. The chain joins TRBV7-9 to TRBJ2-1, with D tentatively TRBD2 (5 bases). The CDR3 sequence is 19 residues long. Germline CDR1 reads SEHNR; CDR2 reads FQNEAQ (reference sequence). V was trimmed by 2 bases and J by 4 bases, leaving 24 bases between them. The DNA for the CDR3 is TGTGCCAGCAGCTTATATTCCCTCGTTGCGGGCTCAACTTACAATGAGCAGTTCTTC. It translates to CASSLYSLVAGSTYNEQFF.

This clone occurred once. CDR3 loop: CASSPTGAGYYEQYF. The CDR3, as DNA: TGTGCCAGCAGTCCGACAGGGGCGGGGTATTACGAGCAGTACTTC. The rearrangement links TRBV27 to TRBJ2-7, with 8 bases identical to TRBD1. This CDR3 region has 15 residues. The trim removed 5 bases at V and 4 bases at J, leaving 10 bases unmatched. CDR1 is MNHEY and CDR2 is SMNVEV in the germline V gene (reference sequence).

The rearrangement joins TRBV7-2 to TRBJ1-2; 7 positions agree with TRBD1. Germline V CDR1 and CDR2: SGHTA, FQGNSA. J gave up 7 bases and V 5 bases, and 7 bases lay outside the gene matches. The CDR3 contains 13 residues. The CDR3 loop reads CASSQTTGLGYTF. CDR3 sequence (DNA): TGTGCCAGCAGCCAGACGACAGGGCTTGGCTACACCTTC.

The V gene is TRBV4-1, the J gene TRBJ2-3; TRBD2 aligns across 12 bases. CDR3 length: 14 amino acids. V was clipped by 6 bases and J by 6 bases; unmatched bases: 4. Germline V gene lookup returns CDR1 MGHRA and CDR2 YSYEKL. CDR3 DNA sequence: TGCGCCAGCAGACCCGGACTAGCGGGGGATACGCAGTATTTT. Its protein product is CASRPGLAGDTQYF.

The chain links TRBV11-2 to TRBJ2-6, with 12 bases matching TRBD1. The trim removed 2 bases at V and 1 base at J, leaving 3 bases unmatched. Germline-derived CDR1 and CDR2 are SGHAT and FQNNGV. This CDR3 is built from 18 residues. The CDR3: CASSLKGQGASGANVLTF. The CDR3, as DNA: TGTGCCAGCAGCTTAAAGGGACAGGGGGCGTCTGGGGCCAACGTCCTGACTTTC.

The CDR3 nucleotides are TGCGCCAGCAGCCCGGAACAGGGACAGGGGATCTCTGGAAACACCATATATTTT. Protein product: CASSPEQGQGISGNTIYF. The V call is TRBV5-1, the J call TRBJ1-3, with 10 bases matching TRBD1. CDR1 is SGHRS, CDR2 YFSETQ, per germline. This CDR3 has 18 amino acids. J lost 0 bases, V lost 4 bases, and 10 bases had no gene match.

CDR3 sequence: CASSQEGTGIGAFF. CDR3 sequence (DNA): TGCGCCAGCAGCCAAGAGGGGACAGGGATTGGTGCTTTCTTT. The gene calls are TRBV4-1 and TRBJ1-1; 9 bases agree with TRBD1. This CDR3 contains 14 residues. V shed 0 bases, J shed 11 bases, and the junction held 7 bases outside the gene matches. CDR1 and CDR2 (germline): MGHRA, YSYEKL.

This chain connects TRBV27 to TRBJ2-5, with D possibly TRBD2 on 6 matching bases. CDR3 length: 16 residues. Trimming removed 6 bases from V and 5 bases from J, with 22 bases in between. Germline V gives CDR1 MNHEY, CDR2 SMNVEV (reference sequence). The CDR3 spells CASRPNTGSQQETQYF. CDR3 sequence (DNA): TGTGCCAGCAGACCTAACACCGGGAGCCAACAGGAGACCCAGTACTTC.

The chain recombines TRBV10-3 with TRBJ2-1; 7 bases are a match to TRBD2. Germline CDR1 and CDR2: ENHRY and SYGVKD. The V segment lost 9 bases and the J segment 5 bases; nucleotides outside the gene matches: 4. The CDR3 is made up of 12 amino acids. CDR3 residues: CAIRDYHNEQFF. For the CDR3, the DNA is TGTGCCATACGGGACTACCACAATGAGCAGTTCTTC.

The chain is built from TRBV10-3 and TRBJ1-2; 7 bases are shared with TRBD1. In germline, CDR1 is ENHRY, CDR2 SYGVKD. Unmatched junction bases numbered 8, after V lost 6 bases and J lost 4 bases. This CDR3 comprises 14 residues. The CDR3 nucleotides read TGTGCCATCAGAGAGGACAGGATCAGCTATGGCTACACCTTC. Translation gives CAIREDRISYGYTF.

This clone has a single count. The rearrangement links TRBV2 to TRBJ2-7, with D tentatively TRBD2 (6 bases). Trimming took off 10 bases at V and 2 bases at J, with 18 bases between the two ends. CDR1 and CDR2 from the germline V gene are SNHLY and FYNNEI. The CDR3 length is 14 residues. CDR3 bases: TGTGCCACCGCAAAGGACGGAGGGGCCTACGAGCAGTACTTC. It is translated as CATAKDGGAYEQYF.

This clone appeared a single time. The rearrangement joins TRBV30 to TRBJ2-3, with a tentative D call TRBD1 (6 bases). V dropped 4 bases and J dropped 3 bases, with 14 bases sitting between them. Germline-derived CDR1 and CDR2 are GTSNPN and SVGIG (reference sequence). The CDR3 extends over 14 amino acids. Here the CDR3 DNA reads TGTGCCTGGAAAAGATGGGGGCTTACAGATACGCAGTATTTT. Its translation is CAWKRWGLTDTQYF.